Below are 9 T cell receptor beta chains sequenced from a single sample in a study of beta chain features in type 1 diabetes. TCRB transcripts that were expressed got sequenced, as all of the isolated RNA had been reverse transcribed. Profiled with immunoSEQ multiplex PCR; TCRdb holds only in-frame clones, not every one. Among 110,000 to 150,000 clones, roughly 10% were seen once, and the ten largest hold 0.55% to 0.75%. Sequences were obtained from central memory CD4+ T cells from blood. Every receptor here comes from a woman aged 40 to 50 in good health.

The rearrangement uses TRBV2 and TRBJ2-2, with D maybe TRBD2 (6 bases). The ends were cut back, 9 bases at V and 5 bases at J, with 19 bases in the middle. The CDR3 covers 15 residues. CDR1 and CDR2 (germline): SNHLY, FYNNEI. Written as DNA, the CDR3 is TGTGCCAGGGGGGGAGCAGGAACTTTTACCGGGGAGCTGTTTTTT. Encoded protein: CARGGAGTFTGELFF.

The chain recombines TRBV5-4 with TRBJ2-3; 9 bases match TRBD2. This CDR3 is built from 16 residues. V lost 0 bases, J lost 2 bases, and 4 bases stayed unmatched. Germline V CDR1 and CDR2: SGHNT, YYREEE (reference sequence). The CDR3 protein is CASSLGLAGLTDTQYF. The CDR3 DNA follows: TGTGCCAGCAGCTTGGGCCTAGCGGGGCTCACAGATACGCAGTATTTT.

In this sample, this clone turned up many times. The same CDR3 is also encoded by other DNA sequences in this sample. The chain uses TRBV28 and TRBJ1-6, with D perhaps TRBD1 (5 bases). Germline V gives CDR1 MDHEN, CDR2 SYDVKM. V was pared by 2 bases and J by 8 bases, with 10 bases between. This CDR3 is built from 14 residues. The CDR3 nucleotides read TGTGCCAGCAGTTTAGGGGGGGTTGATTCACCCCTCCACTTT. Residues: CASSLGGVDSPLHF.

This chain links TRBV7-2 with TRBJ2-3; D call uncertain. The CDR3 runs to 8 residues. The germline CDR1 and CDR2 sequences are SGHTA and FQGNSA. V was pared by 8 bases and J by 10 bases, with 4 bases between. This CDR3 is CASPAQYF. The CDR3 bases are TGTGCCAGCCCCGCGCAGTATTTT.

The chain is built from TRBV6-1 and TRBJ1-2; possibly TRBD1 for D (5 bases). CDR3 size: 13 residues. V was cut by 6 bases and J by 5 bases, with 13 bases left in between. Looked up from germline, CDR1 is MNHNS and CDR2 is SASEGT. This CDR3 reads CASSPGSEYGYTF. In DNA form, the CDR3 reads TGTGCCAGCAGCCCAGGGTCGGAATATGGCTACACCTTC.

This clone was detected only a few times. This chain uses TRBV5-1 with TRBJ1-1, with a tentative D call TRBD1 (5 bases). The CDR3 has 17 residues. Trimming shortened V by 4 bases and J by 7 bases, and 26 bases separated the two germline ends. Germline V lookup: CDR1 SGHRS, CDR2 YFSETQ. The CDR3 DNA reads as TGCGCCAGCAGCCTACTTAGGGACTCACAAGGCGAGGGTGAAGCTTTCTTT. This gives the protein CASSLLRDSQGEGEAFF.

This clone was counted between two and nine times. V usage is TRBV25-1 and J usage is TRBJ1-5, with TRBD1 identical over 9 bases. V trimming: 3 bases; J trimming: 5 bases; junction bases outside the gene matches: 5. CDR3 size: 15 residues. From germline, CDR1 is MGHDK and CDR2 SYGVNS. CDR3 nucleotides: TGTGCCAGCAGTGAGGGGACAGGGAGCCATCAGCCCCAGCATTTT. This encodes CASSEGTGSHQPQHF.

This clone was recorded a few times. The J gene is TRBJ2-5, the V gene TRBV18, with D possibly TRBD2 on 5 matching bases. The CDR3 is 14 amino acids. Germline CDR1 reads KGHSH; CDR2 reads LQKENI. Trimming cost V 3 bases and J 7 bases, with 15 bases left between them. The CDR3 spells CASSPPETTRTQYF. As DNA, the CDR3 is TGTGCCAGCTCACCCCCCGAGACTACGCGGACCCAGTACTTC.

This clone was recorded at least ten times. The chain employs TRBV29-1 and TRBJ2-5; TRBD2 might be the D (6 bases). The V gene's germline CDR1 is SQVTM and CDR2 ANQGSEA. V gave up 5 bases and J gave up 2 bases, with 12 bases separating them. The CDR3 contains 13 residues. This chain's CDR3 is CSVRRGSQETQYF. The CDR3 DNA sequence: TGCAGCGTTCGTCGGGGGTCACAAGAGACCCAGTACTTC.